The 15 T cell receptor beta chains below all came from one sample that was sequenced in a study of Ad26.COV2.S vaccination and SARS-CoV-2 variants. Method: immunoSEQ multiplex PCR; TCRdb's copy keeps in-frame clones and lacks some. The sample has roughly 400,000 clones, about nine tenths seen once. Described treatment: over 15 received Ad26.COV2.S at low or high dose, single or two shots; 5 received placebo; per-sample allocation not given. Day 63 after the first injection of vaccine or placebo was the sampling time. The sequences come from peripheral blood, collected in a trial of Ad26.COV2.S vaccine versus placebo. The receptors stem from a person between 18 and 59 years old who received the Ad26.COV2.S COVID-19 vaccine or a placebo.

The genes are TRBV6-5 and TRBJ2-1, with a tentative D call TRBD1 (5 bases). Looked up from germline, CDR1 is MNHEY and CDR2 is SVGAGI. The CDR3 contains 13 residues. V was pared by 6 bases and J by 10 bases, with 16 bases between. CDR3 nucleotides: TGTGCCAGCAGAATTTATAAGGGGCAGGAGCAGTTCTTC. Amino acid sequence: CASRIYKGQEQFF.

The chain combines TRBV10-2 with TRBJ2-7, with unresolved D. The CDR3 totals 13 residues. V shed 3 bases and J shed 3 bases, with 9 bases lying between them. Looked up from germline, CDR1 is WSHSY and CDR2 is SAAADI. In DNA form, the CDR3 reads TGCGCCAGCAGTGAAACACCCAACTACGAGCAGTACTTC. It yields the protein CASSETPNYEQYF.

The chain uses TRBV5-1 and TRBJ1-1, with a tentative D call TRBD1 (5 bases). Trimming took off 4 bases at V and 6 bases at J, with 16 bases between the two ends. Germline values: CDR1 SGHRS, CDR2 YFSETQ. The CDR3 extends over 14 amino acids. CDR3 DNA sequence: TGCGCCAGCAGCCGGGGGGACGGGGTCGCTGAAGCTTTCTTT. This sequence encodes CASSRGDGVAEAFF.

This chain connects TRBV10-2 to TRBJ2-3; D not certain. CDR1 and CDR2 from the germline V gene are WSHSY and SAAADI. The CDR3 spans 15 residues. Trimming removed 4 bases at V and 0 bases at J, with 11 bases between. The CDR3 spells CASSGQQVSTDTQYF. CDR3 DNA sequence: TGCGCCAGCAGTGGGCAGCAGGTTAGCACAGATACGCAGTATTTT.

The chain links TRBV6-1 to TRBJ2-7; D remains ambiguous. V lost 2 bases to trimming and J lost 7 bases, with 12 bases between them. This CDR3 spans 13 amino acids. Germline V CDR1 and CDR2: MNHNS, SASEGT. The CDR3 DNA reads TGTGCCAGCAGTGAACTAGGGTTGAGGGAGCAGTACTTC. Translating gives CASSELGLREQYF.

The rearrangement joins TRBV5-1 to TRBJ1-5; no firm D call. The germline CDR1 and CDR2 sequences are SGHRS and YFSETQ. The ends were cut back, 1 base at V and 4 bases at J, with 9 bases in the middle. The CDR3 spans 14 residues. CDR3 DNA sequence: TGCGCCAGCAGCTTGTTAGGCAGAAATCAGCCCCAGCATTTT. Protein: CASSLLGRNQPQHF.

The V gene is TRBV15, the J gene TRBJ1-1, with TRBD1 as a possible D gene (6 bases). The length of the CDR3 is 15 residues. The V gene lost 4 bases and the J gene lost 3 bases, with 15 bases spanning the gap. CDR1 and CDR2 from the germline V gene are LNHNV and YYDKDF (reference sequence). This CDR3 is CATSTLQGGYTEAFF. In DNA form, the CDR3 reads TGTGCCACCAGCACCCTACAGGGTGGGTACACTGAAGCTTTCTTT.

CDR3 loop: CASSLGVGRSSTEAFF. The DNA for the CDR3 is TGTGCCAGCAGCTTAGGGGTGGGGCGCAGTAGCACTGAAGCTTTCTTT. V and J are TRBV7-9 and TRBJ1-1, with a tentative D call TRBD1 (5 bases). CDR1 SEHNR and CDR2 FQNEAQ come from the germline V gene (reference sequence). The CDR3 contains 16 residues. Trimming removed 1 base from V and 4 bases from J, with 16 bases in between.

The chain is built from TRBV10-2 and TRBJ2-1; 14 nucleotides line up with TRBD2. Germline V gene lookup returns CDR1 WSHSY and CDR2 SAAADI. The CDR3 runs to 17 residues. The V gene end was trimmed by 5 bases and the J gene end by 3 bases; junction bases not matched to a gene: 6. The chain's CDR3 is CASSQTSGRAGYNEQFF. The DNA for the CDR3 is TGCGCCAGCAGTCAGACTAGCGGGAGGGCCGGCTACAATGAGCAGTTCTTC.

This chain links TRBV30 with TRBJ2-7; the D gene is possibly TRBD2 (5 bases). V dropped 2 bases and J dropped 0 bases, with 8 bases sitting between them. Germline-derived CDR1 and CDR2 are GTSNPN and SVGIG (reference sequence). This CDR3 is built from 13 residues. Here the CDR3 reads CAWSTGSSYEQYF. CDR3 in DNA: TGTGCCTGGAGTACGGGAAGCTCCTACGAGCAGTACTTC.

V is TRBV6-2 or TRBV6-3 and J is TRBJ2-1, with 9 bases that match TRBD2. Trimming removed 6 bases from V and 7 bases from J; junction bases left unmatched: 13. The CDR3 sequence is 16 residues long. Per germline, CDR1 MNHEY and CDR2 SVGEGT. CDR3 protein: CASSRLEAGGKNEQFF. CDR3 bases: TGTGCCAGCAGCCGCCTCGAAGCGGGAGGAAAGAATGAGCAGTTCTTC.

This sequence joins TRBV30 and TRBJ1-2, with D perhaps TRBD1 (5 bases). The ends were cut back, 8 bases at V and 8 bases at J, with 15 bases in the middle. Germline loops: CDR1 GTSNPN, CDR2 SVGIG (reference sequence). This CDR3 spans 11 amino acids. The DNA of the CDR3 is TGTGCCGTCCGGATCTCAGGGGGCTACACCTTC. This codes for CAVRISGGYTF.

The V and J genes are TRBV11-3 and TRBJ1-1; unclear D gene. The V end was cut by 5 bases, the J end by 2 bases, with 6 bases between. Germline CDR1 reads SGHNT; CDR2 reads YENEEA. The CDR3 runs to 12 residues. The CDR3 nucleotides read TGTGCCAGCAGCCCGTCTAACACTGAAGCTTTCTTT. The encoded protein is CASSPSNTEAFF. Full variable domain (remainder filled in from reference TRBV11-3 and TRBJ1-1): EAGVVQSPRYKIIEKKQPVAFWCNPISGHNTLYWYLQNLGQGPELLIRYENEEAVDDSQLPKDRFSAERLKGVDSTLKIQPAELGDSAVYLCASSPSNTEAFFGQGTRLTVV.

This clone was seen once. The CDR3 bases are TGCAGTGCTAGTTTCCGGCAGGGCGGCTACACCTTC. It encodes CSASFRQGGYTF. This chain joins TRBV20-1 and TRBJ1-2; tentatively, D is TRBD1 (5 bases). Trimming stripped 3 bases from V and 8 bases from J, with 13 bases between. The CDR3 extends over 12 amino acids. Germline CDR1 DFQATT, CDR2 SNEGSKA (reference sequence).

The chain is built from TRBV19 and TRBJ2-1; 10 positions agree with TRBD2. The V and J ends lost 6 bases and 1 base, in that order; junction bases with no gene match: 6. Germline V gives CDR1 LNHDA, CDR2 SQIVND (reference sequence). This CDR3 comprises 16 residues. In nucleotides, the CDR3 is TGTGCCAGTAGGAGGCTAGCGGGAGAGTCCTACAATGAGCAGTTCTTC. Its translation is CASRRLAGESYNEQFF.